What follows is one T cell receptor (beta chain) and its context. Its antigen is as yet unknown. This sample is drawn from a study of cytomegalovirus exposure and HLA in healthy donors. Study-wide points: In an earlier analysis, in some 500 donors, most V segments appeared productive either ~87% or ~30% of the time. Cytomegalovirus-associated status was assigned to roughly 160 TCR beta chains.

The CDR3 has 11 residues. V shed 4 bases and J shed 8 bases, with 9 bases lying between them. CDR1 is SGHRS and CDR2 is YFSETQ in the germline V gene. PCR involved 60 Vbeta and 13 Jbeta primers. The repertoire was sequenced with immunoSEQ multiplex PCR; TCRdb's copy has only in-frame clones and lacks some. Its clone listing holds tens of thousands of clones. The sequencing sample was made of PBMCs. This clonotype was sampled from a man aged 30-40 years in good health and CMV-seronegative. The gene calls are TRBV5-1 and TRBJ1-1, with D maybe TRBD1 (6 bases). CDR3 in DNA: TGCGCCAGCAGCACCACAGGGGAAGCTTTCTTT. Translating it yields CASSTTGEAFF.